These 22 T cell receptor beta chains were sequenced from one sample in a study of Graves' ophthalmopathy and Graves' hyperthyroidism. CDR3 regions of TCR beta were amplified from RNA transcripts. The library came from an HTBI-primed first-round RT-PCR and a second-round multiplex PCR. MiXCR, applied by TCRdb to the multiplex PCR reads, yields one record per CDR3 protein. The sample lists 400,000 to 500,000 distinct CDR3 sequences, roughly 21% occurring once. Specimen: peripheral blood. All receptors come from a woman between 18 and 30 years old with stable Graves' hyperthyroidism.

This clonotype was seen many times. J is TRBJ2-7 and V is TRBV27; perhaps D is TRBD1 or TRBD2 (5 bases each). Germline assignment: CDR1 MNHEY and CDR2 SMNVEV (reference sequence). V was clipped by 8 bases and J by 6 bases, with 17 bases between them. The CDR3 contains 13 residues. CDR3 in amino acids: CASGGWSGGEQYF. The CDR3 DNA sequence: TGTGCCAGCGGGGGTTGGTCTGGGGGCGAGCAGTACTTC.

This clonotype was seen more than once but under ten times. The chain employs TRBV30 and TRBJ1-2, with D possibly matching TRBD1 (5 bases). The V gene lost 8 bases and the J gene lost 5 bases, with 15 bases spanning the gap. Per germline, CDR1 GTSNPN and CDR2 SVGIG (reference sequence). The CDR3 spans 12 residues. CDR3 nucleotides: TGTGCCCGGGGACGACAGCCTTATGGCTACACCTTC. It is translated as CARGRQPYGYTF.

This clonotype occurred many times. The V and J genes are TRBV11-2 and TRBJ1-2; TRBD1 might be the D (5 bases). From germline, CDR1 is SGHAT and CDR2 FQNNGV. The V and J ends lost 0 bases and 0 bases respectively, with 8 bases between them. This CDR3 contains 15 residues. This CDR3 is CASSLEGGANYGYTF. CDR3 nucleotides: TGTGCCAGCAGCTTAGAGGGGGGAGCTAACTATGGCTACACCTTC.

This clonotype was seen many times. The chain combines TRBV28 with TRBJ1-2; maybe TRBD1 (6 bases). The germline V and J ends were trimmed by 5 bases and 2 bases, with 15 bases remaining between them. CDR3 size: 15 residues. Looked up from germline, CDR1 is MDHEN and CDR2 is SYDVKM. The CDR3 here is CASSHRGAGNYGYTF. The CDR3 nucleotides read TGTGCCAGCAGTCACCGGGGGGCCGGAAACTATGGCTACACCTTC.

There are many counts of this clonotype. The genes are TRBV12-3 or TRBV12-4 and TRBJ1-5, with unresolved D. V shed 5 bases and J shed 7 bases, with 9 bases lying between them. CDR3 length: 12 residues. CDR3 loop: CASSLDVQPQHF. The CDR3 DNA reads as TGTGCCAGCAGTCTTGATGTGCAGCCCCAGCATTTT.

This clonotype showed up just a few times. The chain recombines TRBV6-2 or TRBV6-3 with TRBJ2-2; 13 positions match TRBD2. The junction had 8 bases not matched to a gene; V was cut back by 2 bases and J by 5 bases. The CDR3 runs 18 residues. The germline V gene has CDR1 MNHEY and CDR2 SVGEGT. The DNA for the CDR3 is TGTGCCAGCAGTTACCACCCGGGACTAGCGGGAAGGACCGGGGAGCTGTTTTTT. It translates to CASSYHPGLAGRTGELFF.

This clonotype was detected once. The chain links TRBV5-1 to TRBJ1-1, with 7 bases lining up with TRBD1. This CDR3 comprises 14 residues. V gave up 4 bases and J gave up 12 bases; unmatched junction bases: 15. In germline, CDR1 is SGHRS, CDR2 YFSETQ. The DNA of the CDR3 is TGCGCCAGCAGCATCGGACAGGTCACAGCACTCTCTTTCTTT. This sequence encodes CASSIGQVTALSFF.

Many counts were recorded for this clonotype. The V gene is TRBV25-1, the J gene TRBJ2-4; TRBD2 agrees at 7 bases. The trim removed 3 bases at V and 3 bases at J, leaving 11 bases unmatched. Germline lookup yields CDR1 MGHDK and CDR2 SYGVNS. This CDR3 has 17 amino acids. The CDR3 region has the DNA TGTGCCAGCAGTGATGAGAGAAATGGGGAGGGCAAAAACATTCAGTACTTC. This encodes CASSDERNGEGKNIQYF.

This clonotype was recorded many times. The rearrangement uses TRBV14 and TRBJ1-1; D uncertain. V was clipped by 4 bases and J by 3 bases, with 9 bases between them. The CDR3 is 13 amino acids. Germline assignment: CDR1 SGHDN and CDR2 FVKESK. As DNA, the CDR3 is TGTGCCAGCAGCCCCGTGGCCCACACTGAAGCTTTCTTT. It encodes CASSPVAHTEAFF.

This clonotype appeared many times. The chain couples TRBV5-5 to TRBJ1-5; D may be TRBD1 (6 bases). The germline V and J ends were trimmed by 5 bases and 1 base, with 10 bases remaining between them. The length of the CDR3 is 14 residues. The germline CDR1 and CDR2 sequences are SGHKS and YYEKEE (reference sequence). CDR3 region: CASRLQGSNQPQHF. Here the CDR3 DNA reads TGTGCCAGCAGACTTCAGGGGAGCAATCAGCCCCAGCATTTT.

This clonotype has at least ten counts. This chain's CDR3 is CAIRAGTGAGELFF. CDR3 in DNA: TGTGCCATCAGAGCCGGGACAGGGGCCGGGGAGCTGTTTTTT. The V gene is TRBV10-3, the J gene TRBJ2-2, with 10 nucleotides matching TRBD1. V shed 6 bases, J shed 6 bases, and the junction held 4 bases outside the gene matches. The germline V gene encodes CDR1 ENHRY and CDR2 SYGVKD. The CDR3 contains 14 residues.

This clonotype was picked up many times. This chain links TRBV20-1 with TRBJ2-2; D may be TRBD2 (6 bases). The CDR3 loop spans 17 amino acids. Germline lookup yields CDR1 DFQATT and CDR2 SNEGSKA (reference sequence). V lost 2 bases, J lost 0 bases, and 16 bases lay in between. The CDR3 DNA follows: TGCAGTGCTAGACCAGAGGACGGGAGAGCGAACACCGGGGAGCTGTTTTTT. It codes for CSARPEDGRANTGELFF.

The CDR3 loop reads CASSYFRLPNTGELFF. As DNA, the CDR3 is TGTGCCAGCAGTTACTTTAGACTACCGAACACCGGGGAGCTGTTTTTT. The V call is TRBV6-2 or TRBV6-3, the J call TRBJ2-2, with D possibly matching TRBD2 (5 bases). This CDR3 spans 16 amino acids. The germline gives CDR1 MNHEY, CDR2 SVGEGT. Deletions cut 1 base from V and 0 bases from J, with 9 bases between.

This clonotype showed up many times. The chain joins TRBV24-1 to TRBJ1-2; no clear D. This CDR3 has 12 amino acids. The V gene's germline CDR1 is KGHDR and CDR2 SFDVKD. Trimming stripped 3 bases from V and 4 bases from J, with 5 bases between. The CDR3 loop is CATSDHSYGYTF. The CDR3 region has the DNA TGTGCCACCAGTGATCACTCCTATGGCTACACCTTC.

Comments on this clonotype: A read error may explain this, as a much larger clone is one base away. J is TRBJ2-2 and V is TRBV6-9, with 10 bases lining up with TRBD1. The V and J ends lost 6 bases and 6 bases, in that order; junction bases with no gene match: 4. Germline V CDR1 and CDR2: MNHGY, SVAAGI. The CDR3 sequence is 14 residues long. CDR3 sequence: CASSLDRGAGELFF. CDR3 coding DNA: TGTGCCAGCAGCTTGGACAGGGGGGCCGGGGAGCTGTTTTTT.

There are many counts of this clonotype. V gene TRBV20-1 combines with J gene TRBJ2-7; 7 positions match TRBD1. The V gene's germline CDR1 is DFQATT and CDR2 SNEGSKA (reference sequence). With 5 bases clipped from V and 3 bases from J, the junction kept 7 bases outside the gene matches. The CDR3 is 13 amino acids. CDR3 DNA: TGCAGTGCTCAGATGGGACAGTTCTACGAGCAGTACTTC. Protein product: CSAQMGQFYEQYF.

This clonotype appeared many times. The rearrangement links TRBV2 to TRBJ2-5, with 10 bases identical to TRBD2. V trimming: 6 bases; J trimming: 4 bases; junction bases outside the gene matches: 5. The CDR3 has 14 residues. The germline CDR1 and CDR2 sequences are SNHLY and FYNNEI. DNA of the CDR3: TGTGCCAGCAGGGCTGGGACTAGCGTAGAGACCCAGTACTTC. Encoded protein: CASRAGTSVETQYF. Filled out from reference TRBV2 and TRBJ2-5, the complete variable domain reads EPEVTQTPSHQVTQMGQEVILRCVPISNHLYFYWYRQILGQKVEFLVSFYNNEISEKSEIFDDQFSVERPDGSNFTLKIRSTKLEDSAMYFCASRAGTSVETQYFGPGTRLLVL.

This clonotype turned up a few times. The V and J genes are TRBV11-2 and TRBJ2-4; D assignment may be TRBD1 or TRBD2 (5 bases each). The ends were cut back, 5 bases at V and 3 bases at J, with 20 bases in the middle. This CDR3 is 17 amino acids long. Per the germline V gene, CDR1 is SGHAT and CDR2 is FQNNGV. In nucleotides, the CDR3 is TGTGCCAGCAGCCATTTGAGGGCACGGGACGGCAAAAACATTCAGTACTTC. It translates to CASSHLRARDGKNIQYF. Full variable domain (rest looked up from reference TRBV11-2 and TRBJ2-4): EAGVAQSPRYKIIEKRQSVAFWCNPISGHATLYWYQQILGQGPKLLIQFQNNGVVDDSQLPKDRFSAERLKGVDSTLKIQPAKLEDSAVYLCASSHLRARDGKNIQYFGAGTRLSVL.

This clonotype was seen at least ten times. This chain connects TRBV30 to TRBJ2-7; the match to TRBD2 covers 12 bases. The CDR3 has 14 amino acids. CDR1 is GTSNPN, CDR2 SVGIG, per germline (reference sequence). After removal of 8 bases from V and 4 bases from J, the junction contained 9 bases not matched to a gene. CDR3 DNA sequence: TGTGCCAAACTGACTAGCGGGAGTGGTTACGAGCAGTACTTC. This encodes CAKLTSGSGYEQYF.

This clonotype was recorded many times. This chain links TRBV4-3 with TRBJ2-2, with D perhaps given as TRBD1 or TRBD2 (5 bases each). This CDR3 region has 15 residues. Germline V CDR1 and CDR2: LGHNA, YSLEER. Trimming stripped 1 base from V and 4 bases from J, with 10 bases between. CDR3 bases: TGCGCCAGCAGCCAAGCGAGGGGAATCACCGGGGAGCTGTTTTTT. This translates into CASSQARGITGELFF.

This clonotype came up many times. The chain is built from TRBV6-2 or TRBV6-3 and TRBJ2-6; the D is unclear. Looked up from germline, CDR1 is MNHEY and CDR2 is SVGEGT. The CDR3 loop spans 18 amino acids. V was shortened by 6 bases and J by 0 bases, with 18 bases between the two germline ends. The CDR3 spells CASSPVGNLASGANVLTF. The CDR3 DNA follows: TGTGCCAGCAGCCCCGTCGGAAATCTTGCCTCTGGGGCCAACGTCCTGACTTTC.

This clonotype was found many times. This CDR3 is CASSYRTSVRYEQYF. The CDR3 coding sequence is TGTGCCAGCAGTTACCGAACTAGCGTCAGATACGAGCAGTACTTC. The chain employs TRBV6-2 or TRBV6-3 and TRBJ2-7; 7 bases align to TRBD2. This CDR3 region has 15 residues. Trimming at V came to 2 bases and at J to 4 bases, leaving 8 bases not matched to a gene. Germline lookup yields CDR1 MNHEY and CDR2 SVGEGT.